This TCR beta chain was captured in a study of beta chain features in type 1 diabetes. Study-wide background: Patients shared similar age, gender and cell yields with healthy donors.

Via CD45RO/CCR7/CD25/CD127/CD95/CD27, cells of the CD4+ naive, central memory, regulatory and stem cell-like memory subsets were sorted. Trimming cost V 3 bases and J 5 bases, with 9 bases left between them. Germline V gives CDR1 SGHAT, CDR2 FQNNGV. The CDR3 is made up of 13 amino acids. Study-wide findings and caveats: A closer apparent resemblance between naive, central memory and Treg TCRB repertoires was seen in patients than in healthy donors. Among patients with Type 1 diabetes, TCRB CDR3s were moderately but significantly shorter in every one of the four CD4+ subsets. VDJ junctions from type 1 diabetes patients carried fewer insertions and larger deletions.

In regard to this clone: Its antigen is unknown.

Expressed TCRB transcripts were sequenced after all isolated RNA was converted to cDNA. Repertoires were generated with immunoSEQ multiplex PCR, while TCRdb's copy carries only in-frame clones and drops some. This sample has more than 100,000 clones, with roughly 28% found just once. This chain joins TRBV11-2 and TRBJ2-3, with D maybe TRBD2 (5 bases). Specimen: central memory CD4+ T cells from blood. This TCR was sampled from a woman aged 18-29 years with type 1 diabetes. The CDR3 DNA reads TGTGCCAGCAGCTTGGAGGTATTAGATACGCAGTATTTT. Translating it yields CASSLEVLDTQYF.